Shown below are 10 T cell receptor beta chains from a single sample sequenced in a study of T cell responses to AZD1222 COVID-19 vaccine. Assay used: immunoSEQ multiplex PCR; TCRdb lists only in-frame clones, some missing. This sample has some 190,000 clones, with 91% found just once. The input for sequencing was peripheral blood, taken 28 days after the second AZD1222 dose. The receptors stem from an adult who received the AZD1222 COVID-19 vaccine.

This CDR3 is CASSSPGGVFNEQFF. Here the CDR3 DNA reads TGTGCCAGCAGCTCCCCGGGGGGGGTTTTCAATGAGCAGTTCTTC. The chain has TRBV5-5 and TRBJ2-1; 8 bases are shared with TRBD2. The V gene's germline CDR1 is SGHKS and CDR2 YYEKEE (reference sequence). The CDR3 is 15 residues long. V was pared by 3 bases and J by 6 bases, with 8 bases of the junction left unmatched.

This chain links TRBV29-1 with TRBJ1-2, with D tentatively TRBD1 (5 bases). V was pared by 7 bases and J by 5 bases, with 20 bases between. Per the germline V gene, CDR1 is SQVTM and CDR2 is ANQGSEA. This CDR3 comprises 14 residues. CDR3 residues: CSAKLRGAWYGYTF. DNA of the CDR3: TGCAGCGCCAAACTGCGGGGCGCTTGGTATGGCTACACCTTC.

This clone turned up a few times. CDR3 nucleotides: TGTGCCAGCAGCTGGGAGAGCTATGGCTACACCTTC. Translating gives CASSWESYGYTF. V usage is TRBV5-8 and J usage is TRBJ1-2, with no clear D. The CDR3 loop spans 12 amino acids. In germline, CDR1 is SGHTS, CDR2 YDEGEE. The germline V and J ends were trimmed by 3 bases and 4 bases, with 7 bases remaining between them.

V usage is TRBV11-2 and J usage is TRBJ1-5; the D gene is possibly TRBD1 (5 bases). The germline V gene encodes CDR1 SGHAT and CDR2 FQNNGV. V lost 4 bases, J lost 0 bases, and 10 bases lay in between. The CDR3 spans 15 residues. CDR3: CASSSQGYSNQPQHF. For the CDR3, the DNA is TGTGCCAGCAGCTCTCAGGGTTATAGCAATCAGCCCCAGCATTTT.

The chain recombines TRBV7-2 with TRBJ2-2; D perhaps matches TRBD2 (6 bases). Trimming took off 3 bases at V and 6 bases at J, with 17 bases between the two ends. The CDR3 spans 16 residues. Per germline, CDR1 SGHTA and CDR2 FQGNSA. The DNA of the CDR3 is TGTGCCAGCAGCTTTGGGCCCGGGGAGGTTTCCGGGGAGCTGTTTTTT. Translation gives CASSFGPGEVSGELFF.

V is TRBV5-8 and J is TRBJ1-5; 7 bases line up with TRBD1. Germline loops: CDR1 SGHTS, CDR2 YDEGEE. This CDR3 comprises 14 residues. V lost 3 bases to trimming and J lost 9 bases; unmatched junction nucleotides: 9. The CDR3 region is CASSYSGGKRPQHF. The CDR3 nucleotides are TGTGCCAGCAGCTATTCAGGGGGGAAGAGGCCCCAGCATTTT.

The chain uses TRBV10-2 and TRBJ2-7, with TRBD1 matching 7 bases. The CDR3 runs 16 residues. After removal of 6 bases from V and 0 bases from J, the junction contained 11 bases not matched to a gene. Germline CDR1 WSHSY, CDR2 SAAADI. Written as DNA, the CDR3 is TGCGCCAGCAGAGGTTTTGGACAGGTTAGCTCCTACGAGCAGTACTTC. It specifies CASRGFGQVSSYEQYF.

The count of this clone is one. The chain has TRBV4-1 and TRBJ1-5; possibly TRBD1 for D (5 bases). The germline V gene has CDR1 MGHRA and CDR2 YSYEKL. The CDR3 length is 17 residues. V was clipped by 4 bases and J by 0 bases, with 16 bases between them. The CDR3 bases are TGCGCCAGCAGCCCCCCCGGGGCAGCTATTAGCAATCAGCCCCAGCATTTT. Encoded protein: CASSPPGAAISNQPQHF.

This clone was counted a few times. The chain uses TRBV11-2 and TRBJ2-5; 9 nucleotides align to TRBD1. This CDR3 has 15 amino acids. CDR1 and CDR2 (germline): SGHAT, FQNNGV. Germline trimming cut 4 bases from V and 5 bases from J; bases unmatched to any gene: 8. The CDR3 nucleotides are TGTGCCAGCAGCTACGGACAGGGGAGTTCGGAGACCCAGTACTTC. Amino acids: CASSYGQGSSETQYF. Supplemented by reference TRBV11-2 and TRBJ2-5, the full variable domain reads EAGVAQSPRYKIIEKRQSVAFWCNPISGHATLYWYQQILGQGPKLLIQFQNNGVVDDSQLPKDRFSAERLKGVDSTLKIQPAKLEDSAVYLCASSYGQGSSETQYFGPGTRLLVL.

The chain uses TRBV4-1 and TRBJ2-1, with TRBD2 matching over 11 bases. Germline CDR1 is MGHRA and CDR2 is YSYEKL. The CDR3 spans 15 residues. With 2 bases clipped from V and 9 bases from J, the junction kept 6 bases outside the gene matches. For the CDR3, the DNA is TGCGCCAGCAGCCAACAACTAGCGGGAGCCGGTGAGCAGTTCTTC. As protein: CASSQQLAGAGEQFF.